Reported below is one T cell receptor beta chain. Germline V gene sequence: CDR1 PRHDT, CDR2 FYEKMQ (reference sequence). V gave up 5 bases and J gave up 5 bases; unmatched junction bases: 2. The length of the CDR3 is 12 residues. Sequencing was performed with immunoSEQ multiplex PCR; in TCRdb, only in-frame clones are kept and a portion is missing. The data contain about 26,000 clones, 80% to 85% of them singletons. This sample stems from a study of control samples from healthy donors and cancer patients. The sequencing input was PBMCs. The receptor was isolated from a man in his 60s with colorectal cancer. The chain carries TRBV13 and TRBJ1-1; 7 bases match TRBD1. The CDR3 spells CASSPRGTEAFF. CDR3 sequence (DNA): TGTGCCAGCAGCCCCAGGGGGACTGAAGCTTTCTTT. Together with reference TRBV13 and TRBJ1-1, the CDR3 gives the full variable domain: AAGVIQSPRHLIKEKRETATLKCYPIPRHDTVYWYQQGPGQDPQFLISFYEKMQSDKGSIPDRFSAQQFSDYHSELNMSSLELGDSALYFCASSPRGTEAFFGQGTRLTVV.